These 18 T cell receptor beta chains originate from one sample sequenced in a study of OX40 agonist ivuxolimab in advanced cancers. Only in-frame clones appear in the TCRdb table, and some are missing; sequencing was by immunoSEQ multiplex PCR. The sample holds approximately 78,000 clones; 86% are singletons and the top ten take 6.5% to 7.5%. This specimen consisted of CD4+ or CD8+ T cells sorted from blood, obtained in a trial of the OX40 agonist ivuxolimab. These receptors were collected from an adult with an advanced solid tumor such as melanoma, head and neck, liver or kidney cancer.

The chain employs TRBV11-3 and TRBJ2-1, with D hard to call. Trimming cost V 1 base and J 4 bases, with 8 bases left between them. The CDR3 is 14 amino acids. Germline assignment: CDR1 SGHNT and CDR2 YENEEA. The CDR3 DNA is TGTGCCAGCAGCTTAGGGGTTTCATACAATGAGCAGTTCTTC. Translated, it gives CASSLGVSYNEQFF.

The genes are TRBV5-1 and TRBJ2-7, with 13 bases lining up with TRBD2. The CDR3 covers 17 residues. The germline gives CDR1 SGHRS, CDR2 YFSETQ. V gave up 4 bases and J gave up 5 bases; unmatched junction bases: 12. DNA for the CDR3: TGCGCCAGCAGCCCGACCGGGACTAGCGGGGTCCTGGACGAGCAGTACTTC. As protein: CASSPTGTSGVLDEQYF.

V gene TRBV27 combines with J gene TRBJ1-1, with TRBD1 matching over 10 bases. This CDR3 comprises 13 residues. CDR1 and CDR2 (germline): MNHEY, SMNVEV (reference sequence). Losses at the gene ends were 5 bases for V and 7 bases for J; bases not matched to a gene: 4. As DNA, the CDR3 is TGTGCCAGCAGTCCCAGGACAGGGGGTGAAGCTTTCTTT. Its translation is CASSPRTGGEAFF.

V is TRBV4-1 and J is TRBJ1-2; D remains ambiguous. This CDR3 region has 15 residues. V gave up 0 bases and J gave up 2 bases, with 10 bases separating them. The germline CDR1 and CDR2 sequences are MGHRA and YSYEKL. CDR3 region: CASSQETRQNYGYTF. The CDR3 region has the DNA TGCGCCAGCAGCCAAGAGACCCGTCAAAACTATGGCTACACCTTC.

The chain carries TRBV4-1 and TRBJ2-1, with a weak D call TRBD1 (6 bases). CDR3 size: 15 residues. With 4 bases removed from V and 9 bases from J, the gap between germline ends came to 19 bases. The V gene's germline CDR1 is MGHRA and CDR2 YSYEKL. In nucleotides, the CDR3 is TGCGCCAGCAGCCGAGTCGGGGCAGGGGTAAGTGAGCAGTTCTTC. It codes for CASSRVGAGVSEQFF.

This clone was picked up one time. The V call is TRBV6-1, the J call TRBJ2-7; D is possibly TRBD1 (6 bases). The CDR3 covers 13 residues. Germline CDR1 is MNHNS and CDR2 is SASEGT. Trimming stripped 5 bases from V and 7 bases from J, with 15 bases between. The CDR3 coding sequence is TGTGCCAGCAGTCCGAGGACAGAAAGGGAGCAGTACTTC. This encodes CASSPRTEREQYF.

The rearrangement links TRBV7-2 to TRBJ2-7, with D unclear. The V and J ends lost 5 bases and 5 bases respectively, with 7 bases between them. The CDR3 has 11 amino acids. Germline loops: CDR1 SGHTA, CDR2 FQGNSA. This chain's CDR3 is CASSHTNEQYF. CDR3 DNA sequence: TGTGCCAGCAGCCACACCAACGAGCAGTACTTC.

This clone has only a few counts. The rearrangement links TRBV4-1 to TRBJ1-6; D gene uncertain. Trimming removed 0 bases at V and 6 bases at J, with 12 bases between. The V gene's germline CDR1 is MGHRA and CDR2 YSYEKL. CDR3 length: 16 residues. Written as DNA, the CDR3 is TGCGCCAGCAGCCAAGAAACCCAGACTTTTAATTCACCCCTCCACTTT. It specifies CASSQETQTFNSPLHF.

The V call is TRBV11-3, the J call TRBJ2-5; possibly TRBD2 for D (5 bases). The CDR3 is 13 amino acids. The germline V gene encodes CDR1 SGHNT and CDR2 YENEEA. Trimming pared 5 bases from V and 5 bases from J, leaving 12 bases between. For the CDR3, the DNA is TGTGCCAGCAGCCCGAGGGCCAGGGAGACCCAGTACTTC. Protein sequence: CASSPRARETQYF.

The rearrangement joins TRBV30 to TRBJ2-1, with 8 bases identical to TRBD1. CDR3 size: 15 residues. CDR1 is GTSNPN and CDR2 is SVGIG in the germline V gene (reference sequence). After removal of 5 bases from V and 6 bases from J, the junction contained 12 bases not matched to a gene. This chain's CDR3 is CAWFSTRTGPNEQFF. CDR3 nucleotide sequence: TGTGCCTGGTTCTCGACCCGGACAGGGCCCAATGAGCAGTTCTTC. The whole variable domain, filled in from reference TRBV30 and TRBJ2-1, reads SQTIHQWPATLVQPVGSPLSLECTVEGTSNPNLYWYRQAAGRGLQLLFYSVGIGQISSEVPQNLSASRPQDRQFILSSKKLLLSDSGFYLCAWFSTRTGPNEQFFGPGTRLTVL.

CDR3 amino acids: CASSNPPGLVDNEQFF. CDR3 nucleotides: TGTGCCAGTAGTAACCCACCCGGACTAGTAGACAATGAGCAGTTCTTC. This chain uses TRBV19 with TRBJ2-1; TRBD2 matches at 7 bases. V trimming: 4 bases; J trimming: 5 bases; junction bases outside the gene matches: 11. Per germline, CDR1 LNHDA and CDR2 SQIVND (reference sequence). This CDR3 spans 16 amino acids.

The chain links TRBV19 to TRBJ2-5; a weak D match, TRBD2 (6 bases). The V and J ends lost 4 bases and 2 bases respectively, with 17 bases between them. The germline V gene encodes CDR1 LNHDA and CDR2 SQIVND (reference sequence). CDR3 length equals 16 residues. The CDR3, as DNA: TGTGCCAGTAGTAACACCATAGCGGCCCAACAAGAGACCCAGTACTTC. Translating gives CASSNTIAAQQETQYF.

In this sample, this clone turned up a few times. The chain couples TRBV4-1 to TRBJ1-1; 7 nucleotides align to TRBD1. Per the germline V gene, CDR1 is MGHRA and CDR2 is YSYEKL. CDR3 length equals 13 residues. V was pared by 3 bases and J by 10 bases, with 8 bases of the junction left unmatched. The CDR3 DNA follows: TGCGCCAGCAGCCAGGGTCGACAGGGTGCAGCTTTCTTT. Its translation: CASSQGRQGAAFF.

This rearrangement joins TRBV7-9 to TRBJ2-2; 9 bases are shared with TRBD2. The V segment lost 8 bases and the J segment 5 bases; nucleotides outside the gene matches: 6. Germline assignment: CDR1 SEHNR and CDR2 FQNEAQ (reference sequence). CDR3 length: 14 residues. The CDR3 loop is CASRQAGGTGELFF. Here the CDR3 DNA reads TGTGCCAGCCGACAAGCGGGGGGAACCGGGGAGCTGTTTTTT.

A few counts support this clone. This chain uses TRBV7-6 with TRBJ2-7, with 11 bases matching TRBD1. The CDR3 runs to 14 residues. V shed 5 bases and J 7 bases; nucleotides not matched to a gene: 7. In germline, CDR1 is SGHVS, CDR2 FNYEAQ. CDR3 residues: CASSLGQGADEQYF. CDR3 bases: TGTGCCAGCAGCCTAGGACAGGGGGCGGATGAGCAGTACTTC.

The CDR3 region is CASNPTDSKNIQYF. CDR3 nucleotide sequence: TGTGCCAGCAATCCGACCGATTCCAAAAACATTCAGTACTTC. The J gene is TRBJ2-4, the V gene TRBV2, with D unresolved. Looked up from germline, CDR1 is SNHLY and CDR2 is FYNNEI. The V end was cut by 7 bases, the J end by 2 bases, with 12 bases between. The CDR3 runs 14 residues. Variable domain in full (rest from reference TRBV2 and TRBJ2-4): EPEVTQTPSHQVTQMGQEVILRCVPISNHLYFYWYRQILGQKVEFLVSFYNNEISEKSEIFDDQFSVERPDGSNFTLKIRSTKLEDSAMYFCASNPTDSKNIQYFGAGTRLSVL.

The CDR3 region has the DNA TGTGCCAGCAGTTACTCGGGAGGGGGGGGAGTGTACGAGCAGTTCTTC. This codes for CASSYSGGGGVYEQFF. This chain connects TRBV6-5 to TRBJ2-1, with D possibly being TRBD2 (7 bases). The ends were cut back, 0 bases at V and 10 bases at J, with 19 bases in the middle. Per germline, CDR1 MNHEY and CDR2 SVGAGI. The CDR3 covers 16 residues.

DNA for the CDR3: TGTGCCAGCAGGACGCCCTCCAGCCAGGGCACTGAAGCTTTCTTT. Encoded protein: CASRTPSSQGTEAFF. The V and J genes are TRBV7-2 and TRBJ1-1; D is perhaps TRBD1 (5 bases). CDR3 length: 15 residues. The V gene lost 6 bases and the J gene lost 4 bases, with 18 bases spanning the gap. The germline V gene encodes CDR1 SGHTA and CDR2 FQGNSA.